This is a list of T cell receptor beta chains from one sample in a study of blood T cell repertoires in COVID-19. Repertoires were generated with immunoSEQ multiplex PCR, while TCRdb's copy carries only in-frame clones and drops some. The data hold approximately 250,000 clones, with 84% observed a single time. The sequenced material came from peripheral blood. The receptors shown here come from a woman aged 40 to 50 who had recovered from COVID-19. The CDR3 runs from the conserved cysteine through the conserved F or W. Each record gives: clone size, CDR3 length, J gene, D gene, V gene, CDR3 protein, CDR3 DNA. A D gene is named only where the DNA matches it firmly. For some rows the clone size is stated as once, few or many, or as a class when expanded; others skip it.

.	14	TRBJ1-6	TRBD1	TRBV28	CASRSGQGDSPLHF	TGTGCCAGCAGGTCGGGACAGGGGGACTCACCCCTCCACTTT
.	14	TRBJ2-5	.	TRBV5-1	CASSTIPGEETQYF	TGCGCCAGCAGCACCATCCCGGGGGAAGAGACCCAGTACTTC
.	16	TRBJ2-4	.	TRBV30	CAWSVLGALAKNIQYF	TGTGCCTGGAGTGTATTAGGGGCCCTAGCCAAAAACATTCAGTACTTC
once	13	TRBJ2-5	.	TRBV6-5	CASRMTFQETQYF	TGTGCCAGCAGGATGACATTCCAAGAGACCCAGTACTTC
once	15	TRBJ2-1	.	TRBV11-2	CASSLDLGANNEQFF	TGTGCCAGCAGCTTAGACCTGGGGGCGAACAATGAGCAGTTCTTC
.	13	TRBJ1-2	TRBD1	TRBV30	CATTRQGLYGYTF	TGTGCCACCACTAGACAGGGCCTGTATGGCTACACCTTC
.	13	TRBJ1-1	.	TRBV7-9	CASSPQGSSEAFF	TGTGCCAGCAGCCCCCAGGGTTCCTCTGAAGCTTTCTTT
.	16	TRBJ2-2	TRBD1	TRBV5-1	CASSLEAGGNTGELFF	TGCGCCAGCAGCTTGGAGGCAGGGGGGAACACCGGGGAGCTGTTTTTT
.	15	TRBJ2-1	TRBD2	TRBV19	CASSDSGGTYNEQFF	TGTGCCAGTAGTGATAGCGGGGGAACCTACAATGAGCAGTTCTTC
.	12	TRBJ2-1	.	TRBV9	CASSAQGNEQFF	TGTGCCAGCAGCGCTCAGGGCAATGAGCAGTTCTTC
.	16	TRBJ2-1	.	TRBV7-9	CASSLAGLGAYNEQFF	TGTGCCAGCAGCTTAGCAGGTTTGGGGGCATACAATGAGCAGTTCTTC
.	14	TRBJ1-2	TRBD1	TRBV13	CASSSGQGQDGYTF	TGTGCCAGCAGTAGTGGACAGGGGCAGGATGGCTACACCTTC
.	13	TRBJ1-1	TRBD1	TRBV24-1	CATSEQGTAEAFF	TGTGCCACCTCGGAACAGGGGACGGCTGAAGCTTTCTTT
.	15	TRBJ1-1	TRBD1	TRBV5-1	CASSPRTGAGTEAFF	TGCGCCAGCAGCCCCAGGACAGGGGCGGGCACTGAAGCTTTCTTT
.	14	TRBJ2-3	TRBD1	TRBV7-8	CASSQTGQGATQYF	TGTGCCAGCAGCCAGACAGGGCAGGGAGCTACGCAGTATTTT
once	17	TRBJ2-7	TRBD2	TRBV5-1	CASSLVSSRTSRNEQYF	TGCGCCAGCAGCTTGGTGAGCTCCAGGACTAGTCGTAACGAGCAGTACTTC
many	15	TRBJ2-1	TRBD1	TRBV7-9	CASSPGTGGKNEQFF	TGTGCCAGCAGCCCCGGGACAGGGGGCAAGAATGAGCAGTTCTTC
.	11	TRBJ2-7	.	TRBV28	CASSFSYEQYF	TGTGCCAGCAGTTTTAGCTACGAGCAGTACTTC
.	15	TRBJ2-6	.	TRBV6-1	CASSDRTPGANVLTF	TGTGCCAGCAGTGACAGGACTCCTGGGGCCAACGTCCTGACTTTC
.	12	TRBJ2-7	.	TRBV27	CASSSNQNEQYF	TGTGCCAGCAGTTCTAATCAAAACGAGCAGTACTTC
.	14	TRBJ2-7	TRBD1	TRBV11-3	CASSAGQGSYEQYF	TGTGCCAGCAGCGCGGGACAGGGCTCCTACGAGCAGTACTTC
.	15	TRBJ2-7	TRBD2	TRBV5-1	CASSPLAGEASEQYF	TGCGCCAGCAGCCCCCTAGCGGGGGAAGCCTCCGAGCAGTACTTC
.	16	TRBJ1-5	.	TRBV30	CAWSVQFTRGYQPQHF	TGTGCCTGGAGTGTACAATTCACCAGGGGTTATCAGCCCCAGCATTTT
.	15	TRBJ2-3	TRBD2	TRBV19	CASSTTSGDTDTQYF	TGTGCCAGTAGTACGACTAGCGGGGATACAGATACGCAGTATTTT
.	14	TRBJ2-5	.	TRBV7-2	CASSPWQGGETQYF	TGTGCCAGCAGCCCTTGGCAGGGTGGTGAGACCCAGTACTTC
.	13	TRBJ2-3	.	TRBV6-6	CASSYSRSDTQYF	TGTGCCAGCAGTTACTCGAGATCAGATACGCAGTATTTT
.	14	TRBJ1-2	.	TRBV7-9	CASSFEQGGYGYTF	TGTGCCAGCAGCTTCGAACAGGGCGGCTATGGCTACACCTTC
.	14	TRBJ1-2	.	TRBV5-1	CASSLAGTSGGYTF	TGCGCCAGCAGCTTGGCTGGGACTTCAGGAGGCTACACCTTC
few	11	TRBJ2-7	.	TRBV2	CASNRAYEQYF	TGTGCCAGCAACAGGGCCTACGAGCAGTACTTC
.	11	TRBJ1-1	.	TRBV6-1	CASSDLTEAFF	TGTGCCAGCAGTGACCTCACTGAAGCTTTCTTT
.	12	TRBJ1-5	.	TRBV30	CAWSATYQPQHF	TGTGCCTGGAGTGCTACCTATCAGCCCCAGCATTTT
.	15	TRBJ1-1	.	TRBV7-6	CASSLREGENTEAFF	TGTGCCAGCAGCCTTCGCGAGGGGGAGAACACTGAAGCTTTCTTT
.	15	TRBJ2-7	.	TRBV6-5	CASSYLLTGAYEQYF	TGTGCCAGCAGTTACCTTCTCACAGGAGCCTACGAGCAGTACTTC
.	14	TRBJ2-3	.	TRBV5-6	CASSLFGVGDTQYF	TGTGCCAGCAGCTTGTTCGGGGTGGGAGATACGCAGTATTTT
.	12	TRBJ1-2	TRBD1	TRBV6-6	CASRQDRAGYTF	TGTGCCAGCAGACAGGACAGGGCGGGCTACACCTTC
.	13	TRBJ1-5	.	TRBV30	CAWSLQGNQPQHF	TGTGCCTGGAGTTTGCAGGGCAATCAGCCCCAGCATTTT
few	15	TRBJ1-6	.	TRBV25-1	CASSEFTPGNSPLHF	TGTGCCAGCAGTGAATTCACCCCGGGGAATTCACCCCTCCACTTT
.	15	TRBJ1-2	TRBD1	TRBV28	CASSLGRGSDYGYTF	TGTGCCAGCAGTTTGGGCAGGGGGAGTGACTATGGCTACACCTTC
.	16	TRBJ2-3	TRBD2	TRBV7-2	CASSPRVAGNTDTQYF	TGTGCCAGCAGTCCCCGGGTAGCGGGGAACACAGATACGCAGTATTTT
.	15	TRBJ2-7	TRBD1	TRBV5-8	CASSLGTGYSYEQYF	TGTGCCAGCAGCCTTGGGACAGGCTACTCCTACGAGCAGTACTTC
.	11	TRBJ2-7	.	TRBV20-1	CSAQVGGLRDF	TGCAGTGCCCAGGTTGGGGGCCTCCGGGACTTC
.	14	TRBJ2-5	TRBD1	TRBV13	CASSLGTGLVTQYF	TGTGCCAGCAGCTTAGGGACAGGGTTGGTGACCCAGTACTTC
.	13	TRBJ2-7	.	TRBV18	CASSSAAGYEQYF	TGTGCCAGCTCCAGCGCGGCGGGTTACGAGCAGTACTTC
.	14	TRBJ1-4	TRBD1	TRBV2	CASSEEWTGRKLFF	TGTGCCAGCAGTGAAGAATGGACAGGGCGAAAACTGTTTTTT
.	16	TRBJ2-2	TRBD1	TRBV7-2	CASSHRTGPWNGELFF	TGTGCCAGCAGCCATCGGACAGGGCCGTGGAACGGGGAGCTGTTTTTT
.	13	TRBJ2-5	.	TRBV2	CASSVQYQETQYF	TGTGCCAGCAGTGTCCAGTACCAAGAGACCCAGTACTTC
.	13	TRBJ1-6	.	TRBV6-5	CASSYPGLPPLHF	TGTGCCAGCAGTTACCCAGGATTGCCACCCCTCCACTTT
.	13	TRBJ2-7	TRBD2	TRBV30	CACTGTRVYEQYF	TGTGCCTGCACCGGGACTAGAGTCTACGAGCAGTACTTC
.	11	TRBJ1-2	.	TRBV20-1	CSAHTQPGYTF	TGCAGTGCCCATACACAGCCTGGCTACACCTTC
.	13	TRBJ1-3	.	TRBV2	CASTFDSRNTIYF	TGTGCCAGCACCTTCGACAGCCGAAACACCATATATTTT
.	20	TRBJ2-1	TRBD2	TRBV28	CASRPLPGTSGGAGYNEQFF	TGTGCCAGCAGACCGCTCCCTGGGACTAGCGGGGGGGCCGGTTACAATGAGCAGTTCTTC
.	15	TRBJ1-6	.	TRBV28	CASVHTTPNNSPLHF	TGTGCCAGCGTCCACACGACACCCAATAATTCACCCCTCCACTTT
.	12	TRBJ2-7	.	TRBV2	CASQQGSYEQYF	TGTGCCAGCCAACAGGGTTCCTACGAGCAGTACTTC
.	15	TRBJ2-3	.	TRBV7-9	CASSLGGLGTDTQYF	TGTGCCAGCAGCTTAGGGGGGCTCGGCACAGATACGCAGTATTTT
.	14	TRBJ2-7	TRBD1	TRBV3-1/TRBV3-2	CASSLGTAPYEQYF	TGTGCCAGCAGCCTTGGGACAGCCCCCTACGAGCAGTACTTC